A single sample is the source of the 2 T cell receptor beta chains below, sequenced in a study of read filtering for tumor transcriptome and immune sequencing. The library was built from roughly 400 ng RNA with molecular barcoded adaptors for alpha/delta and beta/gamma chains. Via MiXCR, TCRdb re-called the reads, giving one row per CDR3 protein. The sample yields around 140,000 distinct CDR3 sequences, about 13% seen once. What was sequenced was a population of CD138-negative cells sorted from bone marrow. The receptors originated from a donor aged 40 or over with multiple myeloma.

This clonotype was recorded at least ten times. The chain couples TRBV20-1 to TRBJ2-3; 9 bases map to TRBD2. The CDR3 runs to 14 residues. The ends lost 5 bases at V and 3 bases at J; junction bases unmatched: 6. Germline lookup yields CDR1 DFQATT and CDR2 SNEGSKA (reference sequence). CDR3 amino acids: CSAYVAGETDTQYF. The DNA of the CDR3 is TGCAGTGCTTACGTAGCGGGAGAGACAGATACGCAGTATTTT.

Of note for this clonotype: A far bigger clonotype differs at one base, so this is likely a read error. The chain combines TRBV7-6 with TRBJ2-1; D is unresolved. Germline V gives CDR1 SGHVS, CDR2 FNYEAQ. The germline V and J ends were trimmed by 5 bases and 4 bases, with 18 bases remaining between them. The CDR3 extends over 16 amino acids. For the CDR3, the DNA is TGTGCCAGCAGCCCTTCGGACCATCCCTCGTACAATGAGCAGTTCTTC. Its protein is CASSPSDHPSYNEQFF.